A selection of T cell receptor beta chains follows, all from one sample in a study of T cell responses to AZD1222 COVID-19 vaccine. Libraries were prepared by immunoSEQ multiplex PCR; TCRdb keeps only in-frame clonotypes and omits some of them. The profile shows over 85,000 clones, about 89% of them singletons. Specimen: peripheral blood, collected on day 0 of AZD1222 vaccination. These receptors all stem from an adult in good health. The CDR3 runs from the conserved cysteine through the conserved F or W. Fields, in order: clone size, V gene, D gene, J gene, CDR3 protein, CDR3 DNA. The D gene is left open where the match is weak. A clone size is listed for some rows: how often the clone was seen (once, few, many), or a class if it is expanded.

abundance: .; v_gene: TRBV19; d_gene: TRBD2; j_gene: TRBJ2-1; CDR3aa: CASSPGGAGVYNEQFF; CDR3nt: TGTGCCAGTAGCCCCGGGGGGGCGGGAGTTTACAATGAGCAGTTCTTC
abundance: once; v_gene: TRBV28; d_gene: .; j_gene: TRBJ1-2; CDR3aa: CASSLGRAPAF; CDR3nt: TGTGCCAGCAGTTTAGGTCGGGCCCCCGCCTTC
abundance: .; v_gene: TRBV2; d_gene: .; j_gene: TRBJ1-2; CDR3aa: CASSEGGPGTF; CDR3nt: TGTGCCAGCAGTGAGGGGGGTCCTGGCACCTTC
abundance: .; v_gene: TRBV7-9; d_gene: .; j_gene: TRBJ2-1; CDR3aa: CASSLASGTWNEQFF; CDR3nt: TGTGCCAGCAGCTTAGCCTCCGGGACTTGGAATGAGCAGTTCTTC
abundance: .; v_gene: TRBV5-1; d_gene: .; j_gene: TRBJ2-4; CDR3aa: CASSLAGTELLGAKNIQYF; CDR3nt: TGCGCCAGCAGCTTGGCTGGTACCGAATTATTGGGGGCCAAAAACATTCAGTACTTC
abundance: .; v_gene: TRBV29-1; d_gene: .; j_gene: TRBJ1-3; CDR3aa: CSGRYSGNTIYF; CDR3nt: TGCAGCGGCCGATATTCTGGAAACACCATATATTTT
abundance: medium-sized; v_gene: TRBV2; d_gene: .; j_gene: TRBJ2-7; CDR3aa: CASGPSYEQYF; CDR3nt: TGTGCGTCCGGACCTAGCTACGAGCAGTACTTC
abundance: .; v_gene: TRBV7-2; d_gene: .; j_gene: TRBJ2-1; CDR3aa: CASSLDREYGRWAYNEQFF; CDR3nt: TGTGCCAGCAGCTTAGACCGCGAGTACGGACGGTGGGCGTACAATGAGCAGTTCTTC
abundance: .; v_gene: TRBV5-1; d_gene: .; j_gene: TRBJ2-7; CDR3aa: CASSPKVQGRHEQYF; CDR3nt: TGCGCCAGCAGCCCTAAGGTGCAGGGGAGGCACGAGCAGTACTTC
abundance: .; v_gene: TRBV2; d_gene: .; j_gene: TRBJ2-7; CDR3aa: CASIPDRLVNEQYF; CDR3nt: TGTGCCAGCATTCCTGACAGGCTCGTCAACGAGCAGTACTTC
abundance: once; v_gene: TRBV12-3/TRBV12-4; d_gene: .; j_gene: TRBJ2-2; CDR3aa: CASSRGGSGELFF; CDR3nt: TGTGCCAGCAGTCGGGGTGGTTCCGGGGAGCTGTTTTTT
abundance: .; v_gene: TRBV19; d_gene: .; j_gene: TRBJ2-2; CDR3aa: CASKAGVNTGELFF; CDR3nt: TGTGCCAGTAAAGCGGGTGTGAACACCGGGGAGCTGTTTTTT
abundance: .; v_gene: TRBV6-5; d_gene: .; j_gene: TRBJ1-2; CDR3aa: CASSKTPGGYTF; CDR3nt: TGTGCCAGCAGTAAGACCCCGGGGGGCTACACCTTC
abundance: .; v_gene: TRBV14; d_gene: .; j_gene: TRBJ2-5; CDR3aa: CASSAKLARVLGMETQYF; CDR3nt: TGTGCCAGCAGCGCCAAACTAGCACGGGTGTTGGGAATGGAGACCCAGTACTTC
abundance: .; v_gene: TRBV6-6; d_gene: .; j_gene: TRBJ1-1; CDR3aa: CASSYNSNTEAFF; CDR3nt: TGTGCCAGCAGTTACAACAGCAACACTGAAGCTTTCTTT
abundance: .; v_gene: TRBV28; d_gene: .; j_gene: TRBJ2-5; CDR3aa: CASRVGETQYF; CDR3nt: TGTGCCAGCAGGGTAGGGGAGACCCAGTACTTC
abundance: .; v_gene: TRBV7-9; d_gene: .; j_gene: TRBJ1-1; CDR3aa: CASSPPLNTEAFF; CDR3nt: TGTGCCAGCAGCCCGCCACTGAACACTGAAGCTTTCTTT
abundance: once; v_gene: TRBV6-6; d_gene: .; j_gene: TRBJ1-2; CDR3aa: CASSSAGGIYGYTF; CDR3nt: TGTGCCAGCAGTTCGGCGGGGGGCATCTATGGCTACACCTTC
abundance: .; v_gene: TRBV7-8; d_gene: TRBD1; j_gene: TRBJ1-4; CDR3aa: CASSPRDRNEKLFF; CDR3nt: TGTGCCAGCAGCCCCCGGGACAGGAATGAAAAACTGTTTTTT
abundance: .; v_gene: TRBV7-9; d_gene: TRBD2; j_gene: TRBJ2-1; CDR3aa: CASSPVGLAGANEQFF; CDR3nt: TGTGCCAGCAGCCCCGTCGGACTAGCGGGAGCCAATGAGCAGTTCTTC
abundance: .; v_gene: TRBV6-2/TRBV6-3; d_gene: .; j_gene: TRBJ2-5; CDR3aa: CASTPIRETQYF; CDR3nt: TGTGCCAGCACCCCCATCAGGGAGACCCAGTACTTC
abundance: few; v_gene: TRBV4-1; d_gene: .; j_gene: TRBJ2-5; CDR3aa: CASSQVRRPLYF; CDR3nt: TGCGCCAGCAGCCAAGTTAGGCGGCCTTTGTACTTC